This T cell receptor beta chain is from a study of OX40 agonist ivuxolimab in advanced cancers. On the study more broadly: One patient with hepatocellular carcinoma and two with cutaneous melanoma, three in all, had partial responses.

Per the germline V gene, CDR1 is MDHEN and CDR2 is SYDVKM. CDR3 size: 15 residues. The V and J ends lost 8 bases and 5 bases respectively, with 21 bases between them. Profiled with immunoSEQ multiplex PCR; TCRdb holds only in-frame clones, not every one. This table has about 55,000 clones, roughly 90% appearing once. This clone is a singleton in its sample. The antigen is not known. Overall study results and limits: At 0.1 to 3.0 mg/kg and by week 6, clonal expansion occurred in CD4+ and CD8+ blood T cells. More expanded clones were found, on average, in CD8+ than in CD4+ T cells.

The sample here was CD4+ or CD8+ T cells sorted from blood, taken in a trial of the OX40 agonist ivuxolimab. This chain connects TRBV28 to TRBJ2-5; D is possibly TRBD1 or TRBD2 (6 bases each). The receptor's source is an adult with an advanced solid tumor such as melanoma, head and neck, liver or kidney cancer. For the CDR3, the DNA is TGTGCCAGCCAAAACGACCGGGGGCATTCGGAGACCCAGTACTTC. Translation: CASQNDRGHSETQYF.